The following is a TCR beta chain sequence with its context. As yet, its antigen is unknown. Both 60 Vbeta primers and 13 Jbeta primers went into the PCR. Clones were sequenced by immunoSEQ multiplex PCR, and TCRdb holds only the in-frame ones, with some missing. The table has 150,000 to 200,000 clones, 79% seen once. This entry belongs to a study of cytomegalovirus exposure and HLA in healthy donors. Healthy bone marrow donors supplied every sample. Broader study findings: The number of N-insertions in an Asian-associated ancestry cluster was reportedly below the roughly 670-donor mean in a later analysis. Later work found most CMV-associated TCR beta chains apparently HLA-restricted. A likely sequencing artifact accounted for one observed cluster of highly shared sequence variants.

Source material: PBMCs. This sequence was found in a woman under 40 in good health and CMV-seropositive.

CDR3 coding DNA: TGTGCCAGCAGCTTAGCCGGGATCTACGAGCAGTACTTC. Translated: CASSLAGIYEQYF. This chain uses TRBV7-2 with TRBJ2-7; D is perhaps TRBD2 (5 bases). CDR1 SGHTA and CDR2 FQGNSA come from the germline V gene. The V end lost 0 bases, the J end lost 3 bases, and 6 bases lay between the germline ends. The CDR3 extends over 13 amino acids.